The 30 T cell receptor beta chains below were found in one sample sequenced in a study of cytomegalovirus exposure and HLA in healthy donors. The PCR contained 60 Vbeta and 13 Jbeta primers. Method: immunoSEQ multiplex PCR; TCRdb's copy keeps in-frame clones and lacks some. The sample shows over 120,000 clones, approximately 84% of them seen only once. Sequenced: PBMCs. All receptors derive from a woman in her fifties or sixties in good health and CMV-seropositive.

The V and J genes are TRBV7-3 and TRBJ2-6; D uncertain. The CDR3 is 15 residues long. Germline assignment: CDR1 SGHTA and CDR2 FQGTGA. Between the trimmed V and J ends, which lost 0 bases and 0 bases, there was a span of 3 bases. The CDR3 DNA reads as TGTGCCAGCAGCTTAACCCTCTCTGGGGCCAACGTCCTGACTTTC. Protein product: CASSLTLSGANVLTF.

This clone occurred once. This rearrangement joins TRBV27 to TRBJ2-7, with 7 bases identical to TRBD2. The CDR3 has 14 amino acids. J was trimmed by 2 bases and V by 2 bases; bases with no gene match: 3. Germline V gene sequence: CDR1 MNHEY, CDR2 SMNVEV (reference sequence). In DNA form, the CDR3 reads TGTGCCAGCAGTTTAGGGGGAGGGACCTACGAGCAGTACTTC. It translates to CASSLGGGTYEQYF.

J is TRBJ2-7 and V is TRBV20-1; D is unclear. The germline V gene has CDR1 DFQATT and CDR2 SNEGSKA (reference sequence). Between the trimmed V and J ends, which lost 3 bases and 13 bases, there was a span of 16 bases. CDR3 length: 11 amino acids. This CDR3 reads CSASDFAVPYF. DNA of the CDR3: TGCAGTGCTAGCGACTTCGCAGTTCCCTACTTC.

This chain joins TRBV5-6 and TRBJ2-2; 7 bases fit TRBD1. Per germline, CDR1 SGHDT and CDR2 YYEEEE. Losses at the gene ends were 4 bases for V and 4 bases for J; bases not matched to a gene: 10. The CDR3 runs to 16 residues. CDR3 sequence: CASSPHRGKITGELFF. CDR3 DNA sequence: TGTGCCAGCAGCCCACACAGGGGAAAAATCACCGGGGAGCTGTTTTTT.

The chain employs TRBV29-1 and TRBJ1-1; TRBD1 is a possible D gene (5 bases). CDR3 size: 15 residues. The germline gives CDR1 SQVTM, CDR2 ANQGSEA. V lost 2 bases and J lost 10, with 23 bases in between. DNA of the CDR3: TGCAGCGTTGAACGCGGAACAGGAAGGCTTCTGGGAGCTTTCTTT. As protein: CSVERGTGRLLGAFF. The complete variable domain, with remaining parts taken from reference TRBV29-1 and TRBJ1-1, reads SAVISQKPSRDICQRGTSLTIQCQVDSQVTMMFWYRQQPGQSLTLIATANQGSEATYESGFVIDKFPISRPNLTFSTLTVSNMSPEDSSIYLCSVERGTGRLLGAFFGQGTRLTVV.

This chain links TRBV2 with TRBJ1-2, with D possibly TRBD1 on 6 matching bases. The CDR3 consists of 16 residues. Germline lookup yields CDR1 SNHLY and CDR2 FYNNEI. Trimming cost V 6 bases and J 0 bases, with 17 bases left between them. The CDR3 nucleotides read TGTGCCAGCAGCTGGGGGCCGGAGAACCCTAACTATGGCTACACCTTC. Translated: CASSWGPENPNYGYTF.

J is TRBJ2-7 and V is TRBV7-2; 7 nucleotides line up with TRBD2. The CDR3 consists of 13 residues. Looked up from germline, CDR1 is SGHTA and CDR2 is FQGNSA. V dropped 8 bases and J dropped 2; count of bases not matched to a gene: 6. In DNA form, the CDR3 reads TGTGCCAGCCGCGTGGGGGGGACCTACGAGCAGTACTTC. Translating it yields CASRVGGTYEQYF.

The chain combines TRBV7-9 with TRBJ2-1; 9 bases match TRBD1. The CDR3 consists of 15 residues. Germline CDR1 reads SEHNR; CDR2 reads FQNEAQ (reference sequence). The J segment lost 9 bases and the V segment lost 5 bases, leaving 11 bases of the junction unmatched. CDR3 sequence: CASSTQGAGLGEQFF. The CDR3 DNA follows: TGTGCCAGCAGCACACAGGGGGCTGGGTTGGGTGAGCAGTTCTTC.

This rearrangement joins TRBV2 to TRBJ2-5; 9 nucleotides agree with TRBD1. The CDR3 is made up of 14 amino acids. V lost 6 bases, J lost 11 bases, and 13 bases stayed unmatched. Germline CDR1 and CDR2: SNHLY and FYNNEI. This chain's CDR3 is CASRLQGALGGQYF. Here the CDR3 DNA reads TGTGCCAGCAGGCTACAGGGGGCTCTAGGGGGGCAGTACTTC.

The genes are TRBV7-2 and TRBJ1-2, with TRBD1 matching over 7 bases. J gave up 6 bases and V 3 bases, and 4 bases lay outside the gene matches. The germline V gene has CDR1 SGHTA and CDR2 FQGNSA. The CDR3 has 13 amino acids. Here the CDR3 reads CASSFLTGNGYTF. In nucleotides, the CDR3 is TGTGCCAGCAGCTTTTTGACAGGGAATGGCTACACCTTC.

The chain carries TRBV29-1 and TRBJ2-5, with 9 bases fitting TRBD2. The CDR3 loop spans 13 amino acids. Trimming removed 7 bases from V and 11 bases from J; junction bases left unmatched: 14. Germline CDR1 is SQVTM and CDR2 is ANQGSEA. CDR3: CSGGMGLAGSQYF. The CDR3 DNA sequence: TGCAGCGGGGGGATGGGGCTAGCGGGAAGTCAGTACTTC.

The chain joins TRBV7-2 to TRBJ1-1; D possibly corresponds to TRBD1 (5 bases). V lost 5 bases, J lost 1 base, and 8 bases lay in between. Germline lookup yields CDR1 SGHTA and CDR2 FQGNSA. The CDR3 consists of 13 residues. The CDR3 DNA reads as TGTGCCAGCAGCGTCACAGGGAACACTGAAGCTTTCTTT. This gives the protein CASSVTGNTEAFF.

V is TRBV18 and J is TRBJ1-5; possibly TRBD1 for D (5 bases). The CDR3 extends over 16 amino acids. Germline-derived CDR1 and CDR2 are KGHSH and LQKENI. Trimming left V 3 bases short and J 3 bases short, with 15 bases between. CDR3 in DNA: TGTGCCAGCTCACCGGGAGGGGAGGGGATCAATCAGCCCCAGCATTTT. This encodes CASSPGGEGINQPQHF.

This chain links TRBV28 with TRBJ1-2; D is ambiguous. The germline gives CDR1 MDHEN, CDR2 SYDVKM. Trimming cost V 3 bases and J 0 bases, with 8 bases left between them. The CDR3 sequence is 14 residues long. CDR3 region: CASSFGTPNYGYTF. The CDR3 DNA follows: TGTGCCAGCAGTTTTGGCACCCCTAACTATGGCTACACCTTC.

The chain is built from TRBV16 and TRBJ2-7, with D unresolved. Looked up from germline, CDR1 is KGHSY and CDR2 is FQNENV. The CDR3 covers 12 residues. Trimming removed 2 bases from V and 2 bases from J, with 4 bases in between. The CDR3 nucleotides are TGTGCCAGCAGCCAAACAGCCTACGAGCAGTACTTC. It yields the protein CASSQTAYEQYF.

The chain recombines TRBV10-3 with TRBJ2-7; D perhaps matches TRBD1 (5 bases). This CDR3 spans 14 amino acids. Germline V gene lookup returns CDR1 ENHRY and CDR2 SYGVKD. The V end was cut by 6 bases, the J end by 6 bases, with 18 bases between. CDR3 DNA sequence: TGTGCCATCAGCTCCTCGGGCCAAACAGGCGAGCAGTACTTC. Its translation is CAISSSGQTGEQYF.

This rearrangement joins TRBV5-1 to TRBJ2-1; tentatively, D is TRBD1 (5 bases). The CDR3 sequence is 12 residues long. The germline gives CDR1 SGHRS, CDR2 YFSETQ. V was pared by 4 bases and J by 8 bases, with 10 bases between. The CDR3 region is CASSAQGDEQFF. The CDR3 bases are TGCGCCAGCAGCGCTCAGGGTGATGAGCAGTTCTTC.

V is TRBV18 and J is TRBJ2-3; D is undetermined. This CDR3 region has 15 residues. CDR1 is KGHSH and CDR2 is LQKENI in the germline V gene. Trimming removed 3 bases at V and 0 bases at J, with 10 bases between. CDR3 in DNA: TGTGCCAGCTCACCCCCTCAGACTAGCACAGATACGCAGTATTTT. This gives the protein CASSPPQTSTDTQYF.

The V call is TRBV19, the J call TRBJ2-3; D may be TRBD2 (6 bases). Per the germline V gene, CDR1 is LNHDA and CDR2 is SQIVND (reference sequence). V lost 3 bases and J 3 bases, leaving 10 bases between the germline ends. This CDR3 contains 14 residues. CDR3 nucleotides: TGTGCCAGTAGTATGGCTCTAGCGACAGATACGCAGTATTTT. Amino acids: CASSMALATDTQYF.

This clone has a single count. The chain links TRBV2 to TRBJ2-3; unclear D gene. Germline CDR1 SNHLY, CDR2 FYNNEI. The CDR3 sequence is 13 residues long. V was pared by 6 bases and J by 5 bases, with 12 bases between. The CDR3 coding sequence is TGTGCCAGCAGCTTACTCCGCGGAGATACGCAGTATTTT. Translated, it gives CASSLLRGDTQYF.

The rearrangement links TRBV6-5 to TRBJ2-2, with TRBD1 matching over 7 bases. After removal of 6 bases from V and 1 base from J, the junction contained 5 bases not matched to a gene. The CDR3 totals 15 residues. Germline CDR1 and CDR2: MNHEY and SVGAGI. In nucleotides, the CDR3 is TGTGCCAGCAGCCCGAGGACAGGGAACACCGGGGAGCTGTTTTTT. This gives the protein CASSPRTGNTGELFF.

J is TRBJ1-4 and V is TRBV23-1; 11 bases map to TRBD1. TRBV23-1 is recorded as an ORF, its role being uncertain. The CDR3 is 18 residues long. The junction had 4 bases not matched to a gene; V was cut back by 0 bases and J by 1 base. The CDR3: CASSQSRGTGGTNEKLFF. The CDR3 bases are TGCGCCAGCAGTCAATCAAGAGGGACAGGGGGAACTAATGAAAAACTGTTTTTT.

This chain uses TRBV30 with TRBJ2-5, with D perhaps TRBD2 (5 bases). CDR1 and CDR2 from the germline V gene are GTSNPN and SVGIG (reference sequence). The CDR3 contains 13 residues. V gave up 5 bases and J gave up 5 bases, with 15 bases separating them. CDR3 amino acids: CAWAVGSEETQYF. DNA for the CDR3: TGTGCCTGGGCCGTAGGGAGTGAGGAGACCCAGTACTTC.

This sequence joins TRBV5-6 and TRBJ2-5, with no clear D. With the DNA end fitting TRBJ2-7 better, the J assignment may be wrong. The CDR3 extends over 12 amino acids. CDR1 and CDR2 from the germline V gene are SGHDT and YYEEEE. DNA of the CDR3: TGTGCCACTACCCGGGCAGACTACGAGCAGTACTTC. Translating gives CATTRADYEQYF.

This clone showed up just a few times. The CDR3 reads CASSLSLGARDTDTQYF. CDR3 sequence (DNA): TGTGCCAGCAGTTTGTCCCTAGGAGCGAGAGACACAGATACGCAGTATTTT. The chain recombines TRBV28 with TRBJ2-3; D ambiguous. Looked up from germline, CDR1 is MDHEN and CDR2 is SYDVKM. The CDR3 is made up of 17 amino acids. V shed 3 bases and J shed 2 bases, with 18 bases lying between them.

The sample holds a few counts of this clone. The V and J genes are TRBV4-1 and TRBJ2-3; 12 bases match TRBD2. Trimming at V came to 4 bases and at J to 5 bases, leaving 7 bases not matched to a gene. The CDR3 totals 16 residues. Looked up from germline, CDR1 is MGHRA and CDR2 is YSYEKL. The CDR3, as DNA: TGCGCCAGCAGCCTCCGACTAGCGGGAGAGGGAGATACGCAGTATTTT. Amino acid sequence: CASSLRLAGEGDTQYF.

This sequence joins TRBV29-1 and TRBJ2-5; 7 positions match TRBD1. The J call is uncertain, as TRBJ2-7 better fits the DNA end. Germline V lookup: CDR1 SQVTM, CDR2 ANQGSEA. CDR3 size: 11 residues. The CDR3 sequence is CSVGQAYEQYF. The CDR3 region has the DNA TGCAGCGTCGGACAGGCTTACGAGCAGTACTTC.

The rearrangement links TRBV28 to TRBJ2-7; perhaps TRBD2 as D (5 bases). The CDR3 has 15 amino acids. V lost 3 bases, J lost 5 bases, and 17 bases lay in between. Germline loops: CDR1 MDHEN, CDR2 SYDVKM. The CDR3 DNA reads TGTGCCAGCAGTTTTCTCGGCAGAGGAGGTAACGAGCAGTACTTC. Translating it yields CASSFLGRGGNEQYF.

The chain's CDR3 is CASSAGAPETQYF. The CDR3 DNA reads as TGTGCCAGCAGCGCAGGGGCTCCGGAGACCCAGTACTTC. V and J are TRBV5-4 and TRBJ2-5; D is possibly TRBD1 (6 bases). This CDR3 is 13 amino acids long. CDR1 SGHNT and CDR2 YYREEE come from the germline V gene (reference sequence). V gave up 4 bases and J gave up 5 bases, with 12 bases separating them.

The chain carries TRBV12-5 and TRBJ2-1; 9 bases match TRBD1. CDR3 length: 14 amino acids. V lost 5 bases, J lost 8 bases, and 7 bases stayed unmatched. The germline V gene encodes CDR1 LGHNT and CDR2 FRNRAP. For the CDR3, the DNA is TGTGCTAGTGGTCCTGGGACAGGGATCGATGAGCAGTTCTTC. Amino acids: CASGPGTGIDEQFF.